The clone carrying this T cell receptor beta chain was detected a few times. This record belongs to a study of control samples from healthy donors and cancer patients. Trimming shortened V by 8 bases and J by 1 base, and 11 bases separated the two germline ends. The CDR3 spans 13 residues. The germline CDR1 and CDR2 sequences are MDHEN and SYDVKM. Clones were sequenced by immunoSEQ multiplex PCR, and TCRdb holds only the in-frame ones, with some missing. This table has approximately 140,000 clones, around nine tenths appearing once. The receptor's source is a woman aged 25 to 45 in good health. The sample was blood. The rearrangement joins TRBV28 to TRBJ2-5, with D perhaps being TRBD1 or TRBD2 (6 bases each). CDR3 in amino acids: CASRSGAQETQYF. The CDR3 nucleotides are TGTGCCAGCCGCTCGGGGGCCCAAGAGACCCAGTACTTC.